The 14 T cell receptor beta chains in this list originate from one sample, sequenced in a study of blood T cell repertoires in COVID-19. The table came from immunoSEQ multiplex PCR; TCRdb's copy has only in-frame clones and leaves some out. Of under 300,000 clones listed, 80% to 85% are singletons. Sequencing was performed on peripheral blood. These receptors were collected from a woman aged 18 to 35 with acute or convalescent COVID-19.

The chain employs TRBV5-1 and TRBJ1-2; D ambiguous. Germline V gene lookup returns CDR1 SGHRS and CDR2 YFSETQ. Trimming stripped 4 bases from V and 5 bases from J, with 9 bases between. This CDR3 is built from 12 residues. The CDR3 DNA sequence: TGCGCCAGCAGCGACTCCGAGTATGGCTACACCTTC. Encoded protein: CASSDSEYGYTF.

The rearrangement links TRBV6-5 to TRBJ1-2; D might be TRBD1 (6 bases). The CDR3 spans 15 residues. V was cut by 4 bases and J by 2 bases, with 14 bases left in between. Germline CDR1 is MNHEY and CDR2 is SVGAGI. CDR3 sequence: CASSSPDRPNYGYTF. Here the CDR3 DNA reads TGTGCCAGCAGTTCCCCGGACAGACCGAACTATGGCTACACCTTC.

The chain links TRBV7-9 to TRBJ2-5; 9 nucleotides match TRBD1. The CDR3 consists of 14 residues. Germline CDR1 is SEHNR and CDR2 is FQNEAQ (reference sequence). V lost 5 bases and J lost 5; bases outside the gene matches: 6. The CDR3 loop is CASSMRTGVETQYF. The CDR3, as DNA: TGTGCCAGCAGCATGAGGACAGGGGTGGAGACCCAGTACTTC.

The chain employs TRBV3-1 (or the pseudogene TRBV3-2) and TRBJ1-2; the match to TRBD1 covers 9 bases. V trimming: 2 bases; J trimming: 5 bases; junction bases outside the gene matches: 6. The germline V gene has CDR1 LGHDT and CDR2 YNNKEL (reference sequence). This CDR3 has 15 amino acids. The CDR3 loop reads CASSQPGQGLYGYTF. The CDR3, as DNA: TGTGCCAGCAGCCAACCGGGACAGGGTTTATATGGCTACACCTTC.

The chain links TRBV6-5 to TRBJ1-1, with a tentative D call TRBD1 (5 bases). This CDR3 contains 12 residues. Trimming cost V 7 bases and J 8 bases, with 14 bases left between them. In germline, CDR1 is MNHEY, CDR2 SVGAGI. CDR3 nucleotide sequence: TGTGCCAGCACCGACCGGGGGTCGGAAGCTTTCTTT. Its translation is CASTDRGSEAFF.

This clone was counted many times. Additional DNA sequences in this sample encode the identical CDR3. This sequence joins TRBV7-2 and TRBJ2-1; the match to TRBD1 covers 11 bases. Germline V lookup: CDR1 SGHTA, CDR2 FQGNSA. The CDR3 extends over 14 amino acids. V lost 3 bases to trimming and J lost 6 bases; unmatched junction nucleotides: 1. The CDR3 sequence: CASSFGTGGNEQFF. CDR3 nucleotides: TGTGCCAGCAGCTTTGGGACAGGGGGCAATGAGCAGTTCTTC.

This sequence joins TRBV6-6 and TRBJ2-7; TRBD1 matches 8 bases. Germline CDR1 MNHNY, CDR2 SVGAGI (reference sequence). The junction had 12 bases not matched to a gene; V was cut back by 2 bases and J by 6 bases. The CDR3 consists of 16 residues. CDR3 nucleotide sequence: TGTGCCAGCAGTTACGGACAGGGAAGGGGAAATTTCGAGCAGTACTTC. Protein: CASSYGQGRGNFEQYF.

In its sample, this clone was seen once. J is TRBJ2-7 and V is TRBV27; 14 nucleotides agree with TRBD2. Germline V gene sequence: CDR1 MNHEY, CDR2 SMNVEV (reference sequence). The V and J ends lost 6 bases and 7 bases, in that order; junction bases with no gene match: 11. This CDR3 contains 16 residues. CDR3 sequence (DNA): TGTGCCAGCAGCTCCGGGACTAGCGGGAGTCGGGGAGAGCAGTACTTC. It specifies CASSSGTSGSRGEQYF.

The V call is TRBV12-3 or TRBV12-4, the J call TRBJ1-1; D possibly corresponds to TRBD1 (5 bases). The CDR3 length is 13 residues. Trimming took off 4 bases at V and 6 bases at J, with 12 bases between the two ends. The CDR3, as DNA: TGTGCCAGCAGTTCACTCAGGGTGGCTGAAGCTTTCTTT. The encoded protein is CASSSLRVAEAFF.

This clone was observed a few times. The chain employs TRBV5-6 and TRBJ2-2; weak D call: TRBD1 (6 bases). Deletions cut 4 bases from V and 5 bases from J, with 18 bases between. The germline V gene has CDR1 SGHDT and CDR2 YYEEEE. This CDR3 region has 16 residues. CDR3 amino acids: CASSDVEGEPTGELFF. CDR3 nucleotides: TGTGCCAGCAGCGACGTCGAGGGGGAGCCAACCGGGGAGCTGTTTTTT.

In the case of this clone: The same CDR3 also results from other DNA sequences found in this sample. The chain carries TRBV3-1 (or the pseudogene TRBV3-2) and TRBJ2-7; 9 bases align to TRBD2. CDR3 length: 15 residues. With 4 bases clipped from V and 0 bases from J, the junction kept 4 bases outside the gene matches. The germline V gene has CDR1 LGHDT and CDR2 YNNKEL (reference sequence). CDR3 in amino acids: CASSPLAGSSYEQYF. The CDR3 coding sequence is TGTGCCAGCAGCCCGCTAGCGGGATCCTCCTACGAGCAGTACTTC.

The CDR3 reads CASSLMAGKTYEQYF. DNA for the CDR3: TGCGCCAGCAGCTTGATGGCGGGAAAAACCTACGAGCAGTACTTC. The V and J genes are TRBV5-1 and TRBJ2-7; D might be TRBD2 (6 bases). Trimming pared 1 base from V and 2 bases from J, leaving 13 bases between. From germline, CDR1 is SGHRS and CDR2 YFSETQ. The CDR3 length is 15 residues.

The chain joins TRBV5-1 to TRBJ2-3; 7 bases align to TRBD2. Germline V gene sequence: CDR1 SGHRS, CDR2 YFSETQ. The CDR3 has 15 amino acids. The V segment lost 4 bases and the J segment 1 base; nucleotides outside the gene matches: 6. The CDR3: CASSRGEGRTDTQYF. The CDR3 DNA is TGCGCCAGCAGCCGGGGGGAGGGCCGCACAGATACGCAGTATTTT.

The chain recombines TRBV19 with TRBJ2-5, with 8 nucleotides matching TRBD1. Germline-derived CDR1 and CDR2 are LNHDA and SQIVND (reference sequence). The CDR3 is made up of 11 amino acids. Trimming removed 5 bases from V and 14 bases from J; junction bases left unmatched: 7. This chain's CDR3 is CASSDRDRCYF. The CDR3 coding sequence is TGTGCCAGTAGTGACCGGGACAGGTGCTACTTC.